These 31 T cell receptor beta chains were sequenced from one sample in a study of CD8+ T cells in alopecia areata (dated by TCRdb to the late 2010s). Per the publication, the treatment or condition label means: oral pan-JAK inhibitor, 5-10 mg twice daily. Libraries were made using the immunoSEQ multiplex PCR assay. RNA was extracted from all samples and reverse transcribed into cDNA as template for TCR sequencing. The table comes from immuneACCESS by way of TCRdb, which keeps in-frame sequences with V and J called. Part of the clones is missing from these tables; in studies checked, under half for an unresolved V gene and the rest for unknown reasons. The sample data list fewer than 250,000 clones, and roughly two fifths of these were observed just once. 0.48% of the sample is in the top ten clones. The source was CD4+ T cells sorted from blood, collected between weeks 30 and 35, from a patient treated with tofacitinib. These receptors were taken from a human donor with alopecia areata.

This chain joins TRBV27 and TRBJ2-1; D is unresolved. The CDR3 has 13 amino acids. CDR1 and CDR2 from the germline V gene are MNHEY and SMNVEV (reference sequence). Trimming pared 3 bases from V and 6 bases from J, leaving 9 bases between. CDR3 protein: CASSFGYGNEQFF. DNA for the CDR3: TGTGCCAGCAGTTTTGGTTATGGCAATGAGCAGTTCTTC.

This clone has a single count. This chain connects TRBV18 to TRBJ2-1, with D possibly TRBD2 on 5 matching bases. Trimming cost V 3 bases and J 9 bases, with 24 bases left between them. Looked up from germline, CDR1 is KGHSH and CDR2 is LQKENI. The CDR3 totals 17 residues. This chain's CDR3 is CASSPHPPTVGEGEQFF. CDR3 coding DNA: TGTGCCAGCTCACCCCACCCCCCCACCGTTGGAGAGGGTGAGCAGTTCTTC.

The rearrangement uses TRBV5-1 and TRBJ2-3; possible D gene TRBD1, 5 bases. The CDR3 has 15 amino acids. CDR1 SGHRS and CDR2 YFSETQ come from the germline V gene. V lost 0 bases to trimming and J lost 0 bases, with 8 bases between them. CDR3 in DNA: TGCGCCAGCAGCTTGGGGACACCTAGCACAGATACGCAGTATTTT. Translating gives CASSLGTPSTDTQYF. Complete variable domain (other parts from reference TRBV5-1 and TRBJ2-3): KAGVTQTPRYLIKTRGQQVTLSCSPISGHRSVSWYQQTPGQGLQFLFEYFSETQRNKGNFPGRFSGRQFSNSRSEMNVSTLELGDSALYLCASSLGTPSTDTQYFGPGTRLTVL.

A note on this clone: The same CDR3 also results from other DNA sequences found in this sample. The J gene is TRBJ2-3, the V gene TRBV9; D is perhaps TRBD1 or TRBD2 (5 bases each). This CDR3 spans 13 amino acids. The germline CDR1 and CDR2 sequences are SGDLS and YYNGEE. V lost 1 base, J lost 6 bases, and 9 bases lay in between. The DNA of the CDR3 is TGTGCCAGCAGCGTACCCGGGGCCGATACGCAGTATTTT. This gives the protein CASSVPGADTQYF. The variable domain in full, with the rest retrieved from reference TRBV9 and TRBJ2-3, is DSGVTQTPKHLITATGQRVTLRCSPRSGDLSVYWYQQSLDQGLQFLIQYYNGEERAKGNILERFSAQQFPDLHSELNLSSLELGDSALYFCASSVPGADTQYFGPGTRLTVL.

The rearrangement uses TRBV6-6 and TRBJ2-4, with D hard to call. Germline V CDR1 and CDR2: MNHNY, SVGAGI (reference sequence). V was cut by 7 bases and J by 0 bases, with 10 bases left in between. The CDR3 has 14 amino acids. The CDR3 DNA reads TGTGCCAGCACCTTAAAGGAAGCCAAAAACATTCAGTACTTC. It specifies CASTLKEAKNIQYF.

V is TRBV9 and J is TRBJ2-7; D gene uncertain. The CDR3 has 14 amino acids. Germline CDR1 is SGDLS and CDR2 is YYNGEE. V dropped 3 bases and J dropped 0 bases, with 10 bases sitting between them. The CDR3 nucleotides are TGTGCCAGCAGCGGAAACATAGGCTCCTACGAGCAGTACTTC. Translation gives CASSGNIGSYEQYF.

This clone was counted only a few times. The CDR3 sequence: CAWSDLGNEQYF. Written as DNA, the CDR3 is TGTGCCTGGAGTGACCTAGGGAACGAGCAGTACTTC. The rearrangement joins TRBV30 to TRBJ2-7; D is undetermined. Per germline, CDR1 GTSNPN and CDR2 SVGIG (reference sequence). The CDR3 is 12 residues long. Trimming took off 1 base at V and 5 bases at J, with 9 bases between the two ends. Supplemented by reference TRBV30 and TRBJ2-7, the full variable domain reads SQTIHQWPATLVQPVGSPLSLECTVEGTSNPNLYWYRQAAGRGLQLLFYSVGIGQISSEVPQNLSASRPQDRQFILSSKKLLLSDSGFYLCAWSDLGNEQYFGPGTRLTVT.

The chain carries TRBV9 and TRBJ1-2, with 8 positions matching TRBD1. Germline V CDR1 and CDR2: SGDLS, YYNGEE. The CDR3 has 14 amino acids. With 4 bases clipped from V and 4 bases from J, the junction kept 6 bases outside the gene matches. The CDR3 DNA reads TGTGCCAGCAGCAACTCCGGGACAGGCTATGGCTACACCTTC. Residues: CASSNSGTGYGYTF.

The DNA for the CDR3 is TGTGCCTGGAGTGACCTGGCGAAGGGAAACTATGGCTACACCTTC. It is translated as CAWSDLAKGNYGYTF. This chain joins TRBV30 and TRBJ1-2; D is undetermined. The V and J ends lost 1 base and 2 bases respectively, with 14 bases between them. From germline, CDR1 is GTSNPN and CDR2 SVGIG (reference sequence). The CDR3 loop spans 15 amino acids. The full variable domain, completed using reference TRBV30 and TRBJ1-2, is SQTIHQWPATLVQPVGSPLSLECTVEGTSNPNLYWYRQAAGRGLQLLFYSVGIGQISSEVPQNLSASRPQDRQFILSSKKLLLSDSGFYLCAWSDLAKGNYGYTFGSGTRLTVV.

The chain joins TRBV30 to TRBJ2-7; 13 positions agree with TRBD2. The V gene's germline CDR1 is GTSNPN and CDR2 SVGIG (reference sequence). CDR3 length: 15 residues. Trimming took 2 bases from V and 6 from J; bases not matched to a gene: 7. The CDR3 region is CAWSLGTSGVGEQYF. Written as DNA, the CDR3 is TGTGCCTGGAGTTTGGGGACTAGCGGGGTAGGCGAGCAGTACTTC.

This clone was observed a few times. The chain employs TRBV2 and TRBJ2-3; 11 bases agree with TRBD2. With V trimmed by 6 bases and J by 2 bases, 7 bases remained unmatched. The CDR3 has 16 residues. Germline V gene lookup returns CDR1 SNHLY and CDR2 FYNNEI. Here the CDR3 reads CASSAGTSGITDTQYF. The CDR3 region has the DNA TGTGCCAGCAGCGCCGGGACTAGCGGAATCACAGATACGCAGTATTTT. Drawing the rest from reference TRBV2 and TRBJ2-3, the complete variable domain is EPEVTQTPSHQVTQMGQEVILRCVPISNHLYFYWYRQILGQKVEFLVSFYNNEISEKSEIFDDQFSVERPDGSNFTLKIRSTKLEDSAMYFCASSAGTSGITDTQYFGPGTRLTVL.

The rearrangement uses TRBV6-5 and TRBJ1-1, with D uncertain. Looked up from germline, CDR1 is MNHEY and CDR2 is SVGAGI. Trimming removed 5 bases at V and 4 bases at J, with 11 bases between. The CDR3 consists of 13 residues. The CDR3: CASSLGRITEAFF. The CDR3 DNA follows: TGTGCCAGCAGTCTCGGACGGATCACTGAAGCTTTCTTT.

This clone was recorded many times. The genes are TRBV2 and TRBJ2-2, with no clear D. Germline V gene sequence: CDR1 SNHLY, CDR2 FYNNEI. V was trimmed by 8 bases and J by 1 base, leaving 11 bases between them. This CDR3 spans 14 amino acids. The CDR3 region is CASGSEGNTGELFF. The DNA of the CDR3 is TGTGCCAGCGGGTCGGAAGGGAACACCGGGGAGCTGTTTTTT. The full variable domain, in which reference TRBV2 and TRBJ2-2 provide the parts outside the CDR3, is EPEVTQTPSHQVTQMGQEVILRCVPISNHLYFYWYRQILGQKVEFLVSFYNNEISEKSEIFDDQFSVERPDGSNFTLKIRSTKLEDSAMYFCASGSEGNTGELFFGEGSRLTVL.

The chain couples TRBV9 to TRBJ1-3; D gene ambiguous. V was shortened by 2 bases and J by 4 bases, with 10 bases between the two germline ends. The CDR3 has 14 amino acids. Germline-derived CDR1 and CDR2 are SGDLS and YYNGEE. CDR3 DNA: TGTGCCAGCAGCGTTGGACTCGACGGAAACACCATATATTTT. It encodes CASSVGLDGNTIYF.

The rearrangement uses TRBV11-2 and TRBJ2-1; tentatively, D is TRBD1 or TRBD2 (5 bases each). Trimming removed 1 base at V and 8 bases at J, with 15 bases between. The CDR3 is made up of 15 amino acids. CDR1 and CDR2 from the germline V gene are SGHAT and FQNNGV. The CDR3 reads CASSLGDGGWHEQFF. The CDR3 DNA sequence: TGTGCCAGCAGCTTAGGGGACGGTGGGTGGCATGAGCAGTTCTTC.

This clone showed up just once. The chain has TRBV5-6 and TRBJ2-3; 7 bases agree with TRBD1. V dropped 2 bases and J dropped 3; count of bases not matched to a gene: 6. From germline, CDR1 is SGHDT and CDR2 YYEEEE. This CDR3 is 15 amino acids long. CDR3 residues: CASSLQGRTTDTQYF. CDR3 DNA: TGTGCCAGCAGCTTACAGGGGCGAACTACAGATACGCAGTATTTT. The full variable domain, its missing parts supplied by reference TRBV5-6 and TRBJ2-3, is DAGVTQSPTHLIKTRGQQVTLRCSPKSGHDTVSWYQQALGQGPQFIFQYYEEEERQRGNFPDRFSGHQFPNYSSELNVNALLLGDSALYLCASSLQGRTTDTQYFGPGTRLTVL.

This clone was seen only a few times. The rearrangement joins TRBV7-8 to TRBJ2-7, with D perhaps given as TRBD1 or TRBD2 (5 bases each). V was clipped by 1 base and J by 4 bases, with 11 bases between them. This CDR3 contains 14 residues. CDR1 is SGHVS and CDR2 is FQNEAQ in the germline V gene. CDR3 bases: TGTGCCAGCAGCTTAGTACGTTGGGGGTACGAGCAGTACTTC. Translation: CASSLVRWGYEQYF. Filled out from reference TRBV7-8 and TRBJ2-7, the complete variable domain reads GAGVSQSPRYKVAKRGQDVALRCDPISGHVSLFWYQQALGQGPEFLTYFQNEAQLDKSGLPSDRFFAERPEGSVSTLKIQRTQQEDSAVYLCASSLVRWGYEQYFGPGTRLTVT.

This clone has more than one count but fewer than ten. J is TRBJ1-1 and V is TRBV6-6; possibly TRBD1 for D (6 bases). The germline gives CDR1 MNHNY, CDR2 SVGAGI (reference sequence). This CDR3 is 13 amino acids long. The V gene lost 7 bases and the J gene lost 5 bases, with 14 bases spanning the gap. CDR3 amino acids: CASKLQGSTEAFF. As DNA, the CDR3 is TGTGCCAGCAAGTTACAGGGTAGTACTGAAGCTTTCTTT.

V is TRBV30 and J is TRBJ2-3; 13 positions match TRBD2. CDR1 is GTSNPN and CDR2 is SVGIG in the germline V gene (reference sequence). The CDR3 contains 14 residues. J was trimmed by 12 bases and V by 3 bases; bases with no gene match: 9. The CDR3 loop reads CAWRDGLAGAPQYF. The CDR3 DNA reads as TGTGCCTGGAGGGACGGACTAGCGGGAGCCCCTCAGTATTTT. Filled out from reference TRBV30 and TRBJ2-3, the complete variable domain reads SQTIHQWPATLVQPVGSPLSLECTVEGTSNPNLYWYRQAAGRGLQLLFYSVGIGQISSEVPQNLSASRPQDRQFILSSKKLLLSDSGFYLCAWRDGLAGAPQYFGPGTRLTVL.

The genes are TRBV5-1 and TRBJ2-7; a possible D gene is TRBD1 (6 bases). Per germline, CDR1 SGHRS and CDR2 YFSETQ. CDR3 length equals 14 residues. V was clipped by 5 bases and J by 5 bases, with 17 bases between them. CDR3 protein: CASSNRAVSDEQYF. CDR3 nucleotides: TGCGCCAGCAGTAACAGGGCAGTTTCCGACGAGCAGTACTTC.

This clone has a handful of counts. The chain employs TRBV7-6 and TRBJ1-1, with unresolved D. V lost 0 bases and J lost 0, with 8 bases in between. Germline assignment: CDR1 SGHVS and CDR2 FNYEAQ. CDR3 length: 15 amino acids. In nucleotides, the CDR3 is TGTGCCAGCAGCTTAGCGCGGCAGTTGAACACTGAAGCTTTCTTT. This translates into CASSLARQLNTEAFF.

V and J are TRBV29-1 and TRBJ1-4, with D perhaps TRBD1 (6 bases). The V end was cut by 6 bases, the J end by 8 bases, with 16 bases between. Germline CDR1 is SQVTM and CDR2 is ANQGSEA. CDR3 length equals 13 residues. For the CDR3, the DNA is TGCAGCGTAAGGGGGGGAGGAGCAGAAAAACTGTTTTTT. It encodes CSVRGGGAEKLFF.

This clone showed up just a few times. The chain combines TRBV6-5 with TRBJ1-1, with D perhaps matching TRBD1 (5 bases). Germline CDR1 and CDR2: MNHEY and SVGAGI. This CDR3 is 11 amino acids long. Trimming removed 3 bases from V and 11 bases from J, with 10 bases in between. DNA of the CDR3: TGTGCCAGCAGTTATTTACAGGTTGCTTTCTTT. It yields the protein CASSYLQVAFF.

This clone was observed a few times. The rearrangement links TRBV6-1 to TRBJ1-5, with a weak D call TRBD1 (6 bases). CDR1 is MNHNS, CDR2 SASEGT, per germline. This CDR3 region has 16 residues. The V and J ends lost 2 bases and 2 bases respectively, with 13 bases between them. This chain's CDR3 is CASSELGGAGNQPQHF. Here the CDR3 DNA reads TGTGCCAGCAGTGAATTGGGGGGCGCGGGCAATCAGCCCCAGCATTTT.

V is TRBV4-2 and J is TRBJ1-4, with 7 bases matching TRBD1. The CDR3 contains 14 residues. V lost 3 bases to trimming and J lost 8 bases; unmatched junction nucleotides: 6. CDR1 is LGHNA, CDR2 YNFKEQ, per germline. CDR3 bases: TGTGCCAGCAGCCAGGGGGACAGTGGAGAAAAACTGTTTTTT. Protein sequence: CASSQGDSGEKLFF.

A few counts support this clone. CDR3 loop: CSASGAQYF. The CDR3 region has the DNA TGCAGTGCTTCAGGGGCGCAGTATTTT. The genes are TRBV20-1 and TRBJ2-3; possibly TRBD1 for D (6 bases). The CDR3 is 9 residues long. Trimming cost V 5 bases and J 10 bases, with 7 bases left between them. CDR1 and CDR2 from the germline V gene are DFQATT and SNEGSKA (reference sequence).

The chain links TRBV19 to TRBJ2-1; 13 bases match TRBD2. J lost 8 bases, V lost 5 bases, and 6 bases had no gene match. In germline, CDR1 is LNHDA, CDR2 SQIVND (reference sequence). The CDR3 runs 15 residues. The CDR3 region has the DNA TGTGCCAGTAGTGCAACTAGCGGGAGGGCCCATGAGCAGTTCTTC. Its protein is CASSATSGRAHEQFF.

V gene TRBV7-9 combines with J gene TRBJ1-2, with 7 bases fitting TRBD1. Germline CDR1 and CDR2: SEHNR and FQNEAQ (reference sequence). Unmatched junction bases numbered 9, after V lost 5 bases and J lost 6 bases. The CDR3 extends over 14 amino acids. The CDR3 nucleotides are TGTGCCAGCAGCCCCTCCCCACAGGGGAATGGCTACACCTTC. It translates to CASSPSPQGNGYTF.

The chain employs TRBV30 and TRBJ1-1; D gene ambiguous. This CDR3 has 13 residues. In germline, CDR1 is GTSNPN, CDR2 SVGIG (reference sequence). Deletions cut 3 bases from V and 14 bases from J, with 22 bases between. CDR3 residues: CAWSLDTALKNFF. CDR3 bases: TGTGCCTGGAGCCTTGACACCGCTCTAAAAAACTTCTTT.

This rearrangement joins TRBV18 to TRBJ1-2; no clear D gene. CDR1 and CDR2 (germline): KGHSH, LQKENI. V was trimmed by 3 bases and J by 2 bases, leaving 19 bases between them. The CDR3 loop spans 17 amino acids. The CDR3 region has the DNA TGTGCCAGCTCACCTTATACTCCAGGAGATATAAACTATGGCTACACCTTC. It translates to CASSPYTPGDINYGYTF.

The chain links TRBV13 to TRBJ2-4, with 9 positions matching TRBD1. The V segment lost 4 bases and the J segment 7 bases; nucleotides outside the gene matches: 11. Germline-derived CDR1 and CDR2 are PRHDT and FYEKMQ (reference sequence). The CDR3 sequence is 16 residues long. CDR3 in DNA: TGTGCCAGCAGCTCACCCCTTCGGGACAGGGTGAACATTCAGTACTTC. This gives the protein CASSSPLRDRVNIQYF.